This record covers a single T cell receptor beta chain. Its antigen is undetermined. Assay used: immunoSEQ multiplex PCR; TCRdb lists only in-frame clones, some missing. In the table there are about 250,000 clones, roughly 90% of which are singletons. This sample was included in a study of cytomegalovirus exposure and HLA in healthy donors. Whole-study findings and limits: A subsequent analysis found that TCR clusters from the first cohort also tended to co-occur in the 130 or so validation repertoires, with 90% to 95% of cluster scores above 0. Three CMV-associated chains proved CMV antigen-specific in vitro. Reports described diagnosis of cytomegalovirus status by the classifier as highly specific and sensitive.

This TCR came from a man younger than 35 in good health and CMV-seropositive. The sequenced material came from PBMCs.

CDR3 protein: CASSPSPIGAGELFF. The CDR3 nucleotides read TGTGCCAGCAGTCCGTCCCCGATCGGGGCCGGGGAGCTGTTTTTT. The chain combines TRBV27 with TRBJ2-2; a weak D match, TRBD2 (5 bases). V was shortened by 5 bases and J by 6 bases, with 16 bases between the two germline ends. The CDR3 extends over 15 amino acids. Germline lookup yields CDR1 MNHEY and CDR2 SMNVEV (reference sequence).